Given below is one T cell receptor (beta chain) in context. Which antigen it targets is not known. No quality values exist for individual bases; no much larger clone is one base distant. CD8 naive samples were obtained by positive selection for CCR7 among CD45RO-negative cells, yielding a CD45RA+CCR7+ population from which TemRA cells were excluded. Healthy HIV-negative adults with no recently reported acute infections or vaccinations were included as donors. Every donor was a Caucasian adult living in Nashville, Tennessee, USA. After blood collection by leukapheresis, PBMCs were isolated using Ficoll-Histopaque density gradient centrifugation and then cryopreserved in the vapor phase of liquid nitrogen. Analytical flow cytometry was used to check the purity and quantity of every magnetically sorted T cell population. Genomic DNA was isolated from each sorted fraction and quantified by UV absorbance on a Nanodrop 2000c.

Using the deep immunoSEQ assay, multiplex PCR amplified TCR CDR3 regions from genomic DNA. For each cell subset, the extracted genomic DNA was distributed evenly across all wells of several immunoSEQ 96-well plates, and each plate served as one replicate. For sorted subsets, each replicate PCR was loaded with about 0.2 ug genomic DNA, equivalent to 32,000 or so T cell genomes. The purified libraries were quantified using a Qubit 3.0 fluorometer, sized with a Bioanalyzer 2100, and then quantified again using the KAPA Library Quantification kit. Every immunoSEQ 96-well plate was sequenced on a dedicated single-read 150-cycle Illumina NextSeq 550 flow cell. As for the authors' bioinformatics: Because the immunoSEQ output held only junctional sequences and lacked quality scores, the filtering could not match the filtering applied to full-length reads. To assign V/J genes and CDR3, sequences were annotated against IMGT germline references using PyIR, a Python wrapper for IgBLAST v1.9. Any read was removed if the V/J assignment was weak (E-value above 1e-6), the CDR3 was missing, or the read contained stop codons, out-of-frame junctions, or ambiguous translated residues. V3J clonotypes were defined by identical inferred V gene, J gene, and CDR3 amino acid sequence. To compute the percentage overlap between repertoires, the number of shared unique clonotypes was divided by the size of the smaller repertoire. Three approaches were used to assess repertoire richness: RTK rarefaction, the Chao1 estimator, and Recon v2.1 estimates of unobserved clonotypes. OLGA was used to compute generation probabilities for all TCRbeta clonotypes that the gDNA method yielded from a few donors. TCRdb mirrors the immuneACCESS table, restricted to in-frame sequences. Some clones are absent from its copies; in checked studies, under half trace to an unresolved V gene, and the reason for the others is unknown. Clone size and the V and J calls come from that table; the DNA yielded D and trimming. For this sample there are about 2.2 million clones; about 93% appear just once. The ten largest clonotypes hold roughly 1.8% of the sample.

The data are from a study of shared clonotypes between healthy human individuals (dated by TCRdb to 2018 to 2020). Regarding the study in general: The cohort comprised a couple of women and a few men aged 18 to 49 years. For each donor, CD4 naive and CD4 memory were each run on three plates, CD8 naive on two plates, and CD8 memory on one plate. To estimate repertoire size and how much clonotypes are shared between individuals, the study performed deep sequencing of blood TCR repertoires from about five healthy adults. To increase sequencing depth and limit assay-specific biases, different laboratories used diverse techniques to prepare libraries and sequence TCR repertoires. Per donor, leukapheresis produced somewhere between about 0.8 and 9 billion PBMCs.

Overall study results and their limits: Estimated clonotype richness was generally larger for naive than for memory subsets. Rarefaction of sorted-subset datasets indicated incomplete sequencing despite the large sequencing depth. About 4.5% of naive CD4, roughly 3.6% of naive CD8, approximately 2% of memory CD4, and approximately 0.39% of memory CD8 clonotypes were shared across a few donors. Only blood was sampled, and tissue TCR repertoires likely differ from those in blood. Pairwise subsampling led to the expectation that sequencing depth would affect the degree of clonotype sharing among donors. Clonotypes shared by all four sorted-subset donors showed higher generation probabilities than non-shared clonotypes. Because the study included a small number of donors, the genetic and exposure-history diversity represented was limited.

The source material was naive CD8+ T cells from PBMCs. What this sample's cell subset or site label stands for: CD45RA+CCR7+. The sequence came from a man between 18 and 29 years old in good health. Some clones in this sample may be carry-over from other donors' samples.

Read as DNA, the sequence is TGTGCCAGCAGCTTGGTTACCGGGAAGACAAACGAGCAGTACTTC. This gives the protein CASSLVTGKTNEQYF. The chain was built from TRBV5-5 and TRBJ2-7, with TRBD2 tentatively as D gene (5 bases match). Including the terminal cysteine and phenylalanine, the CDR3 comprises 15 residues. Only the CDR3 part of the read is kept: 45 bases, read in frame from the first base. V sheds 0 bases and J sheds 5 bases, leaving 15 bases between their ends. According to the germline V gene (reference sequence), CDR1 reads SGHKS and CDR2 reads YYEKEE.